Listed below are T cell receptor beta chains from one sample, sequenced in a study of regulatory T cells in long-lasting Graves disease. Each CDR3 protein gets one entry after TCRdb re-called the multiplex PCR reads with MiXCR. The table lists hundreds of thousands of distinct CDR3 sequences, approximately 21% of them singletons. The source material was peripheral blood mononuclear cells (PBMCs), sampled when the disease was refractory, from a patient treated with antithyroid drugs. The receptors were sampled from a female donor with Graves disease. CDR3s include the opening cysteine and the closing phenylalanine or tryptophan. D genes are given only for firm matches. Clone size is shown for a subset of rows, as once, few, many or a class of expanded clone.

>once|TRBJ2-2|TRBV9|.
TGTGCCAGCAGCGGAGTAGGAGGGGAGAACACCGGGGAGCTGTTTTTT
CASSGVGGENTGELFF
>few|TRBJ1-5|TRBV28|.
TGTGCCAGCATATCGCCTAGCAATCAGCCCCAGCATTTT
CASISPSNQPQHF
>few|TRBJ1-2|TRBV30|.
TGTGCCCGAGTGACCGAGAAGGGTGGCTACACCTTC
CARVTEKGGYTF
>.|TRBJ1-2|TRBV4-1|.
TGCGCCAGCAGCCCAGATCCCCGTGGAGATTCCAACTATGGCTACACCTTC
CASSPDPRGDSNYGYTF
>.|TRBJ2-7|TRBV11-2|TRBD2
TGTGCCAGCAGCTTTGGTGGCGGGACTAGCGGGGGATCCTACGAGCAGTACTTC
CASSFGGGTSGGSYEQYF
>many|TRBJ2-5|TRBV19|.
TGTGCCAGTAGTATCGGGGTGGCGACCGGGGAGACCCAGTACTTC
CASSIGVATGETQYF
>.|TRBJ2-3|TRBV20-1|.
TGCAGTGCTATTCGGACAAAAGCTAGCACAGATACGCAGTATTTT
CSAIRTKASTDTQYF
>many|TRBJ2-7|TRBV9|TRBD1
TGTGCCAGCAGCGTAGCGGGACAGGTGATATACGAGCAGTACTTC
CASSVAGQVIYEQYF
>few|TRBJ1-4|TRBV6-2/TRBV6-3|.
TGTGCCAGCAGTTCCCCGACTGAAAAACTGTTTTTT
CASSSPTEKLFF
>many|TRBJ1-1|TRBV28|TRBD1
TGTGCCAGCTGGGGCCAGGGGGCAACTGAAGCTTTCTTT
CASWGQGATEAFF
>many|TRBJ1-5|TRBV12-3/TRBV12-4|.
TGTGCCAGCAGTCTGTTAGCGGGCAATCAGCCCCAGCATTTT
CASSLLAGNQPQHF
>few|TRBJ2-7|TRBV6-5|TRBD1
TGTGCCAGCAGTTCGGACAGGCTTTTAGACGAGCAGTACTTC
CASSSDRLLDEQYF
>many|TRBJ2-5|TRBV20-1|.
TGCAGTGCTAGAGAGGGGACGGGAGTTGGGGAGACCCAGTACTTC
CSAREGTGVGETQYF